A single sample gave rise to the 30 T cell receptor beta chains below, sequenced in a study of blood T cell repertoires in COVID-19. Repertoires were generated with immunoSEQ multiplex PCR, while TCRdb's copy carries only in-frame clones and drops some. The table has 300,000 to 450,000 clones, about 89% seen once. The sequenced sample consisted of peripheral blood. All receptors derive from a woman in her sixties with COVID-19, enrolled during active disease.

The rearrangement uses TRBV7-9 and TRBJ1-1; unclear D gene. Trimming took 0 bases from V and 3 from J, leaving 8 bases between them. The CDR3 loop spans 14 amino acids. CDR1 is SEHNR and CDR2 is FQNEAQ in the germline V gene (reference sequence). CDR3 DNA sequence: TGTGCCAGCAGCTTAGCGGTCCGAGACACTGAAGCTTTCTTT. Its protein is CASSLAVRDTEAFF.

This sequence joins TRBV15 and TRBJ2-7, with D possibly TRBD2 on 5 matching bases. The germline V gene has CDR1 LNHNV and CDR2 YYDKDF (reference sequence). CDR3 length: 17 residues. V lost 5 bases, J lost 2 bases, and 22 bases lay in between. The CDR3 loop reads CATSGPGPSRAPYEQYF. The CDR3 DNA is TGTGCCACCAGCGGCCCTGGGCCTAGCCGGGCCCCCTACGAGCAGTACTTC.

This rearrangement joins TRBV6-1 to TRBJ1-1, with 7 bases that match TRBD1. Per the germline V gene, CDR1 is MNHNS and CDR2 is SASEGT. V was pared by 8 bases and J by 3 bases, with 6 bases of the junction left unmatched. The CDR3 runs 13 residues. As DNA, the CDR3 is TGTGCCAGCTTTACAGGGACAGACACTGAAGCTTTCTTT. It codes for CASFTGTDTEAFF.

This sequence joins TRBV15 and TRBJ1-1; a weak D match, TRBD1 (5 bases). Germline V gene lookup returns CDR1 LNHNV and CDR2 YYDKDF (reference sequence). Trimming took 0 bases from V and 8 from J, leaving 10 bases between them. The CDR3 is 13 residues long. The CDR3 is CATSRDGEGEAFF. CDR3 sequence (DNA): TGTGCCACCAGCAGAGATGGGGAGGGGGAAGCTTTCTTT. Variable domain in full (rest from reference TRBV15 and TRBJ1-1): DAMVIQNPRYQVTQFGKPVTLSCSQTLNHNVMYWYQQKSSQAPKLLFHYYDKDFNNEADTPDNFQSRRPNTSFCFLDIRSPGLGDTAMYLCATSRDGEGEAFFGQGTRLTVV.

This chain uses TRBV28 with TRBJ1-5; D might be TRBD1 (5 bases). CDR3 length: 14 amino acids. The germline V gene has CDR1 MDHEN and CDR2 SYDVKM. The V gene lost 5 bases and the J gene lost 4 bases, with 12 bases spanning the gap. The chain's CDR3 is CASSPDGGNQPQHF. The CDR3 nucleotides read TGTGCCAGCAGTCCAGACGGGGGGAATCAGCCCCAGCATTTT.

This clone appeared once. This chain joins TRBV7-8 and TRBJ2-3; 8 bases match TRBD1. CDR1 and CDR2 from the germline V gene are SGHVS and FQNEAQ. J was trimmed by 1 base and V by 6 bases; bases with no gene match: 6. The length of the CDR3 is 15 residues. The CDR3 sequence is CASSALQGGTDTQYF. Here the CDR3 DNA reads TGTGCCAGCAGTGCCCTACAGGGGGGCACAGATACGCAGTATTTT.

The rearrangement links TRBV18 to TRBJ2-1; 8 bases align to TRBD2. CDR1 and CDR2 from the germline V gene are KGHSH and LQKENI. V dropped 3 bases and J dropped 8; count of bases not matched to a gene: 12. This CDR3 has 16 amino acids. The CDR3 loop reads CASSPPGLAGQDEQFF. In DNA, the CDR3 is TGTGCCAGCTCACCTCCAGGCCTAGCGGGCCAGGATGAGCAGTTCTTC.

In this sample, this clone turned up a few times. V gene TRBV27 combines with J gene TRBJ1-2; 9 bases map to TRBD1. Trimming took 4 bases from V and 10 from J; bases not matched to a gene: 13. Germline V gene lookup returns CDR1 MNHEY and CDR2 SMNVEV (reference sequence). The CDR3 is 15 residues long. The CDR3 nucleotides read TGTGCCAGCAGTTCCCCGACAGGGGGGGTGGTGGACTACACCTTC. It yields the protein CASSSPTGGVVDYTF.

The chain links TRBV11-2 to TRBJ2-5, with a tentative D call TRBD1 (6 bases). Germline V gene data show CDR1 as SGHAT and CDR2 as FQNNGV. This CDR3 has 18 amino acids. V dropped 0 bases and J dropped 1 base, with 18 bases sitting between them. CDR3 DNA sequence: TGTGCCAGCAGCTTAGATCTCTACAGGGCCAAACTCCAAGAGACCCAGTACTTC. Translating it yields CASSLDLYRAKLQETQYF.

The J gene is TRBJ2-7, the V gene TRBV10-3; 9 bases align to TRBD1. CDR3 length: 17 residues. The V gene end was trimmed by 2 bases and the J gene end by 1 base; junction bases not matched to a gene: 9. In germline, CDR1 is ENHRY, CDR2 SYGVKD. CDR3 nucleotide sequence: TGTGCCATCAGTGAGGGCCAACCGGGACAGGGTTCCTACGAGCAGTACTTC. Amino acids: CAISEGQPGQGSYEQYF.

This clone was recorded a few times. J is TRBJ1-5 and V is TRBV2; 8 bases line up with TRBD1. After removal of 5 bases from V and 7 bases from J, the junction contained 4 bases not matched to a gene. CDR1 is SNHLY, CDR2 FYNNEI, per germline. The CDR3 is 13 amino acids. The CDR3 bases are TGTGCCAGCAGTCAACAGGGGGTACAGCCCCAGCATTTT. It translates to CASSQQGVQPQHF.

The rearrangement joins TRBV24-1 to TRBJ2-5; a weak D match, TRBD1 (6 bases). Germline assignment: CDR1 KGHDR and CDR2 SFDVKD. Trimming cost V 3 bases and J 2 bases, with 15 bases left between them. The CDR3 sequence is 16 residues long. Here the CDR3 DNA reads TGTGCCACCAGTGATAGTCGAGGGGGTGGACAAGAGACCCAGTACTTC. Translated, it gives CATSDSRGGGQETQYF.

This clone was found once. The rearrangement links TRBV7-3 to TRBJ2-1, with TRBD2 identical over 9 bases. The length of the CDR3 is 18 residues. Germline CDR1 SGHTA, CDR2 FQGTGA. Germline trimming cut 0 bases from V and 5 bases from J; bases unmatched to any gene: 11. CDR3 DNA sequence: TGTGCCAGCAGCTTAACCGCGCGGGGGGGCAAGTTTGACAATGAGCAGTTCTTC. Its protein is CASSLTARGGKFDNEQFF.

This clone has only one observation. The V call is TRBV7-2, the J call TRBJ2-1, with TRBD2 matching over 14 bases. J gave up 10 bases and V 4 bases, and 9 bases lay outside the gene matches. The CDR3 runs to 16 residues. Germline values: CDR1 SGHTA, CDR2 FQGNSA. This CDR3 is CASSSRLAGGPIEQFF. DNA for the CDR3: TGTGCCAGCAGCTCGCGACTAGCGGGGGGGCCAATAGAGCAGTTCTTC. The full variable domain, its missing parts supplied by reference TRBV7-2 and TRBJ2-1, is GAGVSQSPSNKVTEKGKDVELRCDPISGHTALYWYRQSLGQGLEFLIYFQGNSAPDKSGLPSDRFSAERTGGSVSTLTIQRTQQEDSAVYLCASSSRLAGGPIEQFFGPGTRLTVL.

The CDR3 sequence is CASSSERGGTDTQYF. CDR3 nucleotides: TGTGCCAGCAGCTCCGAGCGGGGGGGCACAGATACGCAGTATTTT. The chain combines TRBV11-2 with TRBJ2-3; 9 bases are shared with TRBD2. Trimming took 4 bases from V and 1 from J; bases not matched to a gene: 3. CDR1 and CDR2 from the germline V gene are SGHAT and FQNNGV. There are 15 residues in the CDR3.

This clone was seen a single time. V usage is TRBV10-3 and J usage is TRBJ2-7; 8 bases agree with TRBD1. V shed 0 bases and J 9 bases; nucleotides not matched to a gene: 10. The CDR3 consists of 15 residues. Germline CDR1 ENHRY, CDR2 SYGVKD. In DNA, the CDR3 is TGTGCCATCAGTGAGTCCTACACCCCGACAGGGGCGCAGTACTTC. It is translated as CAISESYTPTGAQYF.

This clone showed up just once. The chain combines TRBV7-3 with TRBJ2-3, with TRBD2 matching 10 bases. This CDR3 has 15 amino acids. V lost 4 bases to trimming and J lost 2 bases; unmatched junction nucleotides: 3. CDR1 is SGHTA and CDR2 is FQGTGA in the germline V gene. The CDR3 here is CASSWLAGDTDTQYF. In DNA, the CDR3 is TGTGCCAGCAGCTGGCTAGCGGGGGACACAGATACGCAGTATTTT.

This clone was observed a single time. The V and J genes are TRBV28 and TRBJ2-7; TRBD1 agrees at 7 bases. CDR1 is MDHEN and CDR2 is SYDVKM in the germline V gene. V shed 5 bases, J shed 11 bases, and the junction held 12 bases outside the gene matches. The CDR3 is 13 amino acids. The CDR3 here is CASSETGLQWEYF. The CDR3 nucleotides read TGTGCCAGCAGTGAGACAGGGCTTCAATGGGAGTACTTC.

The V gene is TRBV18, the J gene TRBJ2-3; TRBD2 matches at 7 bases. This CDR3 spans 15 amino acids. CDR1 is KGHSH and CDR2 is LQKENI in the germline V gene. V lost 6 bases and J lost 2; bases outside the gene matches: 8. In DNA form, the CDR3 reads TGTGCCAGCTCTTGGACTAGTCCCAACACAGATACGCAGTATTTT. Residues: CASSWTSPNTDTQYF.

This sequence joins TRBV15 and TRBJ2-2, with D unresolved. The CDR3 is 14 amino acids. The V gene lost 3 bases and the J gene lost 2 bases, with 7 bases spanning the gap. Per germline, CDR1 LNHNV and CDR2 YYDKDF (reference sequence). This chain's CDR3 is CATSSLDNTGELFF. CDR3 DNA: TGTGCCACCAGCAGCCTAGATAACACCGGGGAGCTGTTTTTT.

V gene TRBV6-5 combines with J gene TRBJ1-5, with TRBD1 identical over 7 bases. The CDR3 totals 10 residues. CDR1 and CDR2 from the germline V gene are MNHEY and SVGAGI. Trimming took 10 bases from V and 11 from J; bases not matched to a gene: 5. Here the CDR3 reads CATLQGAQHF. The CDR3 coding sequence is TGTGCCACCCTGCAGGGGGCCCAGCATTTT.

This clone has a handful of counts. This rearrangement joins TRBV10-1 to TRBJ2-2; D may be TRBD2 (5 bases). The V and J ends lost 6 bases and 1 base respectively, with 9 bases between them. The CDR3 has 14 amino acids. Germline V lookup: CDR1 WNHNN, CDR2 SYGVQD (reference sequence). This chain's CDR3 is CASSGGLNTGELFF. The CDR3 region has the DNA TGCGCCAGCAGCGGTGGACTGAACACCGGGGAGCTGTTTTTT.

The rearrangement uses TRBV11-2 and TRBJ2-1; D unresolved. CDR3 length: 14 residues. Germline V lookup: CDR1 SGHAT, CDR2 FQNNGV. Trimming took 5 bases from V and 9 from J, leaving 17 bases between them. The CDR3 DNA is TGTGCCAGCAGCCCTACCCTCCTAGACGGTGAGCAGTTCTTC. It yields the protein CASSPTLLDGEQFF.

The chain carries TRBV5-6 and TRBJ1-3, with 8 bases fitting TRBD1. CDR3 length equals 17 residues. The V and J ends lost 2 bases and 0 bases, in that order; junction bases with no gene match: 7. Per the germline V gene, CDR1 is SGHDT and CDR2 is YYEEEE. In DNA, the CDR3 is TGTGCCAGCAGCTTACCCCGACAGGGGAGCTCTGGAAACACCATATATTTT. It encodes CASSLPRQGSSGNTIYF. Full variable domain (missing parts from reference TRBV5-6 and TRBJ1-3): DAGVTQSPTHLIKTRGQQVTLRCSPKSGHDTVSWYQQALGQGPQFIFQYYEEEERQRGNFPDRFSGHQFPNYSSELNVNALLLGDSALYLCASSLPRQGSSGNTIYFGEGSWLTVV.

V is TRBV5-1 and J is TRBJ2-5; D is perhaps TRBD2 (6 bases). V was cut by 0 bases and J by 0 bases, with 12 bases left in between. This CDR3 is built from 16 residues. CDR1 SGHRS and CDR2 YFSETQ come from the germline V gene. CDR3 coding DNA: TGCGCCAGCAGCTTGGCCCCTCTAGCGAACCAAGAGACCCAGTACTTC. Amino acids: CASSLAPLANQETQYF.

The rearrangement joins TRBV14 to TRBJ2-3; 9 positions agree with TRBD2. This CDR3 is 17 amino acids long. V lost 4 bases and J lost 5; bases outside the gene matches: 13. Per germline, CDR1 SGHDN and CDR2 FVKESK. The CDR3 DNA sequence: TGTGCCAGCAGCCTACCTCCGCGTCTAGCGGGGAGAGATACGCAGTATTTT. As protein: CASSLPPRLAGRDTQYF.

The rearrangement uses TRBV27 and TRBJ1-1; D might be TRBD1 (6 bases). Germline assignment: CDR1 MNHEY and CDR2 SMNVEV (reference sequence). This CDR3 comprises 14 residues. V lost 5 bases and J 1 base, leaving 11 bases between the germline ends. CDR3 in DNA: TGTGCCAGCAGTCCTCGACAGGCGAACACTGAAGCTTTCTTT. Translation gives CASSPRQANTEAFF.

This chain joins TRBV19 and TRBJ2-3, with 7 bases aligning to TRBD2. V shed 2 bases, J shed 0 bases, and the junction held 5 bases outside the gene matches. Germline CDR1 and CDR2: LNHDA and SQIVND (reference sequence). CDR3 length: 16 amino acids. In DNA, the CDR3 is TGTGCCAGTAGTATAAGAAGCGGGGCAAGCACAGATACGCAGTATTTT. Translation: CASSIRSGASTDTQYF.

This chain joins TRBV28 and TRBJ2-2; possibly TRBD1 for D (5 bases). CDR1 is MDHEN and CDR2 is SYDVKM in the germline V gene. V gave up 6 bases and J gave up 4 bases, with 9 bases separating them. The CDR3 has 13 amino acids. CDR3: CASSPRGTGELFF. The CDR3 nucleotides are TGTGCCAGCAGCCCTAGGGGCACCGGGGAGCTGTTTTTT.

The chain is built from TRBV28 and TRBJ1-5; TRBD1 aligns across 9 bases. The germline V gene encodes CDR1 MDHEN and CDR2 SYDVKM. J was trimmed by 6 bases and V by 7 bases; bases with no gene match: 7. The CDR3 length is 14 residues. The CDR3 loop is CASTPDRGSQPQHF. The CDR3, as DNA: TGTGCCAGCACTCCCGACAGGGGGAGTCAGCCCCAGCATTTT.